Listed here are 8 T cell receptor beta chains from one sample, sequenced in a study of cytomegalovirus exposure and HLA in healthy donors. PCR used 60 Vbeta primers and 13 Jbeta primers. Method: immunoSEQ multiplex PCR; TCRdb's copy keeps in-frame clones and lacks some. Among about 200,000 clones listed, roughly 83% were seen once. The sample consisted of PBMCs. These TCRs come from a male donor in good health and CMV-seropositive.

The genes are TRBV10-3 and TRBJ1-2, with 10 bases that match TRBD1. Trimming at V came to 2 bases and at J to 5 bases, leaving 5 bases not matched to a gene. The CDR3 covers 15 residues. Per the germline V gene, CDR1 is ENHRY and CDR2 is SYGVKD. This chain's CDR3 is CAISERQGARYGYTF. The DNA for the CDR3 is TGTGCCATCAGTGAGAGACAGGGGGCGCGGTATGGCTACACCTTC.

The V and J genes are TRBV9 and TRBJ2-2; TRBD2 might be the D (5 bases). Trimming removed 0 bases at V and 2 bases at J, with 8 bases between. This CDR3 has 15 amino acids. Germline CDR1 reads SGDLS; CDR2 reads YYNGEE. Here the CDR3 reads CASSVDAGNTGELFF. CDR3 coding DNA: TGTGCCAGCAGCGTAGATGCGGGTAACACCGGGGAGCTGTTTTTT.

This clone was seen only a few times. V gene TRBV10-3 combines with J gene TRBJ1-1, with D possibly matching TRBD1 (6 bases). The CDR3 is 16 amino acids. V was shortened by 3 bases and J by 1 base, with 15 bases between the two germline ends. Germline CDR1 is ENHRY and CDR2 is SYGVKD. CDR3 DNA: TGTGCCATCAGTGATGATACAGGGCTAGGGAACACTGAAGCTTTCTTT. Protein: CAISDDTGLGNTEAFF.

Here the CDR3 DNA reads TGTGCCAGTACCCCCTGGAAGACTAATAATTCACCCCTCCACTTT. Protein product: CASTPWKTNNSPLHF. The gene calls are TRBV19 and TRBJ1-6; no firm D call. Germline loops: CDR1 LNHDA, CDR2 SQIVND (reference sequence). V lost 7 bases and J 5 bases, leaving 15 bases between the germline ends. This CDR3 has 15 residues.

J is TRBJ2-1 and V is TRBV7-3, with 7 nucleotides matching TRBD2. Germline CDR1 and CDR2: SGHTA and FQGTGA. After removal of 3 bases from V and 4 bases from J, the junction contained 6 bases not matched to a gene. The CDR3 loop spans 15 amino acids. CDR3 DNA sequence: TGTGCCAGCAGCTTTGCGGGAGATTCTTACAATGAGCAGTTCTTC. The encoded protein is CASSFAGDSYNEQFF.

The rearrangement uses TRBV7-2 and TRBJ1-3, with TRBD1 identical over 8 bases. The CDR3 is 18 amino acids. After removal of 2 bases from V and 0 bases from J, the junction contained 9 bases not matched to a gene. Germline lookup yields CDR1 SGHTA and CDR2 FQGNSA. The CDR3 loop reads CASSLLSGGTRSGNTIYF. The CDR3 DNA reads TGTGCCAGCAGCTTATTGTCAGGGGGCACCCGCTCTGGAAACACCATATATTTT.

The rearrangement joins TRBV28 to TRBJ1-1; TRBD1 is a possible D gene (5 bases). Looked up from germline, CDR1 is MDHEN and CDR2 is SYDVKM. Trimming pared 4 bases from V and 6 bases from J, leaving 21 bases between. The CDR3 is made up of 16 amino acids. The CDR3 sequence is CASSSPTGGSFSEAFF. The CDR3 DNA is TGTGCCAGCAGTTCCCCCACGGGGGGATCATTCTCTGAAGCTTTCTTT. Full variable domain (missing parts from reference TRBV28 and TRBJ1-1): DVKVTQSSRYLVKRTGEKVFLECVQDMDHENMFWYRQDPGLGLRLIYFSYDVKMKEKGDIPEGYSVSREKKERFSLILESASTNQTSMYLCASSSPTGGSFSEAFFGQGTRLTVV.

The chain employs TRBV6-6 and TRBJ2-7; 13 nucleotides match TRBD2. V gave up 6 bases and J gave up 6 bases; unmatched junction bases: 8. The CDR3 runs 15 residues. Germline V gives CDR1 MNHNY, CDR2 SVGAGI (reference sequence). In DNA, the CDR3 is TGTGCCAGCAGCCCGGTACTAGCGGGAGGGCCCGAGCAGTACTTC. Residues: CASSPVLAGGPEQYF.